This T cell receptor beta chain was obtained from a study of blood T cell repertoires in COVID-19. Looking at the study overall: Sites across the United States, Italy and Spain contributed samples from acute and convalescent COVID-19. Nucleic acid was either cDNA or gDNA, and it came from T cells, B-cell-depleted T cells, or PBMCs.

This CDR3 comprises 14 residues. Germline V gene sequence: CDR1 LNHDA, CDR2 SQIVND (reference sequence). With V trimmed by 5 bases and J by 0 bases, 3 bases remained unmatched. Using immunoSEQ multiplex PCR, the repertoire was profiled, and TCRdb retains in-frame clones only, with some absent. The sample has over 300,000 clones, more than 80% seen once. The V call is TRBV19, the J call TRBJ1-1; 7 nucleotides match TRBD1. The TCR originated in a man aged 35 to 55 with acute or convalescent COVID-19. What was sequenced was peripheral blood. The CDR3 here is CASSGGQLNTEAFF. The DNA for the CDR3 is TGTGCCAGTAGTGGGGGACAGTTGAACACTGAAGCTTTCTTT.